A selection of T cell receptor beta chains follows, all from one sample in a study of PD-L1 blockade in urothelial cancer. The data were produced by immunoSEQ multiplex PCR, yet TCRdb's version contains in-frame clones alone and is incomplete. This table holds about 81,000 clones, 85% to 95% found once. The sequences come from PBMCs, collected around atezolizumab (anti-PD-L1) treatment. The receptor set was obtained from a man aged 55 to 69 with urothelial cancer. CDR3s include the opening cysteine and the closing phenylalanine or tryptophan. Size values are once, few and many counts, or a class for expanded clones, and some rows have none.

size: .; V: TRBV5-4; CDR3: CASSPGTSGPNEQFF
size: .; V: TRBV7-2; CDR3: CASTPRIGRADTQYF
size: .; V: TRBV6-5; CDR3: CASRRQGVAGELFF
size: .; V: TRBV28; CDR3: CASSLLPRSYEQYF
size: .; V: TRBV7-2; CDR3: CASSLGGTGEYEQYF
size: .; V: TRBV19; CDR3: CASRDRAQETQYF
size: .; V: TRBV5-1; CDR3: CASSMGQGEETQYF
size: .; V: TRBV9; CDR3: CASSFTGLDQPQHF
size: .; V: TRBV5-1; CDR3: CASSAQSGSNIQYF
size: .; V: TRBV11-2; CDR3: CASSEGGVSGNTIYF
size: .; V: TRBV4-3; CDR3: CASSQAQGTTNEKLFF
size: .; V: TRBV5-4; CDR3: CASSANRGLAIYEQYF
size: .; V: TRBV7-3; CDR3: CASSLGTPNEQFF
size: .; V: TRBV4-2; CDR3: CASSQDPARGRGYGYTF
size: .; V: TRBV9; CDR3: CASSVSGTGDYEQYF
size: .; V: TRBV9; CDR3: CASSVVGTSGEFQFF
size: .; V: TRBV10-3; CDR3: CAISDGFPTGPNYEQYF
size: once; V: TRBV19; CDR3: CASSRQDSTDTQYF
size: .; V: TRBV30; CDR3: CAWTEGALTHSPLHF
size: few; V: TRBV7-2; CDR3: CASTTSGRAEQYF
size: once; V: TRBV5-1; CDR3: CASSLGLGDLHGYTF
size: .; V: TRBV30; CDR3: CATRTSGRAYGQFF
size: .; V: TRBV18; CDR3: CASSPSARLDEQFF
size: .; V: TRBV5-1; CDR3: CASSPGSDTQYF
size: once; V: TRBV2; CDR3: CASSAGVGHEQYF
size: .; V: TRBV7-2; CDR3: CASSSSGLRGETQYF
size: few; V: TRBV19; CDR3: CASSRGQGTDTQYF
size: .; V: TRBV18; CDR3: CASSPGTWNTEAFF
size: .; V: TRBV28; CDR3: CASSFYLGAGQLHSNQPQHF
size: .; V: TRBV7-2; CDR3: CASSLARGRETQYF
size: .; V: TRBV4-3; CDR3: CASSQDLARNTFF
size: .; V: TRBV7-9; CDR3: CASSLSESPRAFF
size: once; V: TRBV5-1; CDR3: CASSPPIAGNEQFF
size: .; V: TRBV7-2; CDR3: CASSFGLGAKNIQYF
size: once; V: TRBV7-2; CDR3: CASSPEVSNYGYTF
size: .; V: TRBV6-1; CDR3: CASKRDRSYNEQFF
size: .; V: TRBV29-1; CDR3: CSVPPGRVGGYTF
size: .; V: TRBV7-2; CDR3: CASRLLAGGPYEQYF
size: .; V: TRBV7-2; CDR3: CASSLDRAINEKLFF
size: .; V: TRBV5-1; CDR3: CASTLVAGSSYNEQFF
size: .; V: TRBV4-3; CDR3: CASSQEGKDSDTQYF
size: .; V: TRBV27; CDR3: CASSPRQGYGYTF
size: .; V: TRBV5-1; CDR3: CASSWGQGQETQYF
size: few; V: TRBV9; CDR3: CASSVAGDFVSYEQYF
size: few; V: TRBV5-1; CDR3: CASSLGFDRGITEAFF
size: .; V: TRBV9; CDR3: CASSEAETEQFF
size: .; V: TRBV7-2; CDR3: CASSPGDSYGYGYTF
size: .; V: TRBV7-3; CDR3: CASGPTSASTDTQYF
size: .; V: TRBV18; CDR3: CASSLASGRDTDTQYF
size: .; V: TRBV5-4; CDR3: CASSLSDTRMNTEAFF
size: .; V: TRBV7-2; CDR3: CASSPEPDRNTEAFF
size: .; V: TRBV28; CDR3: CASSLRQGSLAQYF
size: .; V: TRBV7-3; CDR3: CASSSTGSTEAFF
size: .; V: TRBV2; CDR3: CASSDTTGRSPLHF
size: .; V: TRBV4-3; CDR3: CASSQERTGGYEQYF
size: few; V: TRBV9; CDR3: CASSVTGGLGNSPLHF
size: .; V: TRBV5-1; CDR3: CASSTGQLRARELFF
size: .; V: TRBV4-3; CDR3: CASSQRDSSSGNTIYF
size: .; V: TRBV7-9; CDR3: CASSKPSGASSTDTQYF